Each of the 4 T cell receptor beta chains below was sequenced from the same sample in a study of blood T cells in healthy people across ages. Sample-barcoded 5' priming and a J-beta primer mix drove a second PCR of about 6 to 12 cycles. TCRdb reprocessed the 5' RACE reads via MiXCR and lists one record per CDR3 protein. The sample consists of roughly 1.6 million distinct CDR3 sequences, approximately 32% of them appearing once. Sequences were obtained from blood. Receptor source: a woman aged 30 to 39 in good health.

This clonotype was counted between two and nine times. The chain uses TRBV9 and TRBJ2-1; 10 bases are a match to TRBD2. The CDR3 loop spans 15 amino acids. Germline assignment: CDR1 SGDLS and CDR2 YYNGEE. Germline trimming cut 2 bases from V and 9 bases from J; bases unmatched to any gene: 8. The CDR3 DNA reads as TGTGCCAGCAGCGTTAGCGGGGGGCTGACGGGTGAGCAGTTCTTC. Its protein product is CASSVSGGLTGEQFF.

This clonotype has just a few counts. J is TRBJ2-7 and V is TRBV5-1; the match to TRBD1 covers 8 bases. The ends lost 2 bases at V and 2 bases at J; junction bases unmatched: 6. Germline CDR1 SGHRS, CDR2 YFSETQ. The CDR3 is 15 residues long. CDR3 residues: CASSFFAGGAYEQYF. DNA of the CDR3: TGCGCCAGCAGCTTTTTCGCAGGGGGCGCCTACGAGCAGTACTTC.

A remark on this clonotype: Relative to the germline gene, one junction end is altered; a read error may explain this. This sequence joins TRBV5-1 and TRBJ2-1; D unclear. The CDR3 covers 12 residues. CDR1 and CDR2 from the germline V gene are SGHRS and YFSETQ. CDR3 region: CARSYRLDEQFF. In DNA form, the CDR3 reads TGCGCCCGCAGCTACCGGCTCGATGAGCAGTTCTTC.

V usage is TRBV5-5 and J usage is TRBJ2-5; no clear D. V lost 6 bases and J 4 bases, leaving 7 bases between the germline ends. This CDR3 is 11 amino acids long. CDR1 and CDR2 (germline): SGHKS, YYEKEE (reference sequence). The CDR3 protein is CASTAAETQYF. The CDR3 DNA follows: TGTGCCAGCACCGCCGCAGAGACCCAGTACTTC.